Below, 10 T cell receptor beta chains from the same sample are listed, as sequenced in a study of graft-versus-host responses after intestinal transplantation. These TCRs' antigens remain unknown. Measured with immunoSEQ multiplex PCR; TCRdb has only the in-frame clones, and not every one. The table has roughly 120,000 clones, 90% to 95% seen once. The sample in question was unstimulated CD4+ T cells sorted from spleen or lymph node cells, obtained before transplant. These TCRs come from a human donor who was the organ donor for an intestinal transplant.

This chain joins TRBV28 and TRBJ2-7; the match to TRBD2 covers 12 bases. The CDR3 runs 15 residues. Germline CDR1 is MDHEN and CDR2 is SYDVKM. The V segment lost 5 bases and the J segment 3 bases; nucleotides outside the gene matches: 5. This CDR3 reads CASSLGLAGIYEQYF. CDR3 in DNA: TGTGCCAGCAGTCTAGGACTAGCGGGAATCTACGAGCAGTACTTC.

The rearrangement links TRBV6-5 to TRBJ2-7; 10 bases line up with TRBD2. The CDR3 has 14 residues. Germline-derived CDR1 and CDR2 are MNHEY and SVGAGI. Trimming cost V 7 bases and J 5 bases; bases outside gene matches: 8. CDR3 region: CASNLSGRTDEQYF. In DNA form, the CDR3 reads TGTGCCAGCAACCTTAGCGGGAGGACGGACGAGCAGTACTTC.

The rearrangement links TRBV4-2 to TRBJ2-3, with a possible D match to TRBD2 (5 bases). V lost 2 bases and J lost 5, with 8 bases in between. The CDR3 length is 13 residues. Germline CDR1 is LGHNA and CDR2 is YNFKEQ. This chain's CDR3 is CASSQSAGDTQYF. DNA of the CDR3: TGTGCCAGCAGCCAATCTGCGGGAGATACGCAGTATTTT.

The chain combines TRBV15 with TRBJ2-3; 15 bases map to TRBD2. V lost 9 bases and J lost 5; bases outside the gene matches: 15. The germline V gene encodes CDR1 LNHNV and CDR2 YYDKDF (reference sequence). This CDR3 is built from 18 residues. The CDR3 DNA sequence: TGTGCCACTGCCGGACCGGGACTAGCGGGAGGTGAAAGAGATACGCAGTATTTT. Protein: CATAGPGLAGGERDTQYF.

This clone occurred once. The chain links TRBV6-5 to TRBJ2-7; perhaps D is TRBD1 or TRBD2 (6 bases each). Trimming cost V 2 bases and J 5 bases, with 10 bases left between them. The germline gives CDR1 MNHEY, CDR2 SVGAGI. The CDR3 length is 13 residues. The CDR3 sequence: CASSYRGGNEQYF. In DNA, the CDR3 is TGTGCCAGCAGTTACCGAGGGGGGAACGAGCAGTACTTC.

The chain recombines TRBV7-6 with TRBJ1-4; D gene uncertain. Deletions cut 3 bases from V and 0 bases from J, with 11 bases between. The CDR3 consists of 16 residues. Germline V gene data show CDR1 as SGHVS and CDR2 as FNYEAQ. The CDR3 region is CASSFLHFATNEKLFF. As DNA, the CDR3 is TGTGCCAGCAGCTTTTTGCACTTTGCAACTAATGAAAAACTGTTTTTT. The whole variable domain, remainder taken from reference TRBV7-6 and TRBJ1-4, is GAGVSQSPRYKVTKRGQDVALRCDPISGHVSLYWYRQALGQGPEFLTYFNYEAQQDKSGLPNDRFSAERPEGSISTLTIQRTEQRDSAMYRCASSFLHFATNEKLFFGSGTQLSVL.

Only one count was recorded for this clone. The chain links TRBV6-4 to TRBJ2-3; 7 positions agree with TRBD1. Germline-derived CDR1 and CDR2 are MRHNA and SNTAGT. V shed 3 bases and J 3 bases; nucleotides not matched to a gene: 3. The CDR3 sequence is 14 residues long. CDR3 DNA sequence: TGTGCCAGCAGTGAACAGGGGTCTACAGATACGCAGTATTTT. As protein: CASSEQGSTDTQYF.

This clone was observed once. Germline is not matched at one junction end, which may reflect a read error. The rearrangement joins TRBV4-1 to TRBJ2-3; D gene uncertain. CDR3 length: 14 residues. Germline loops: CDR1 MGHRA, CDR2 YSYEKL. The CDR3 nucleotides are TGTGCCAGCAGCCAAGCGACGGGCACAGATACGCAGTATTTT. It codes for CASSQATGTDTQYF.

V and J are TRBV7-2 and TRBJ2-7; D is uncertain. Trimming took 4 bases from V and 5 from J, leaving 9 bases between them. The CDR3 covers 12 residues. CDR1 SGHTA and CDR2 FQGNSA come from the germline V gene. The CDR3 region has the DNA TGTGCCAGCAGCTCGTTTATTGACGAGCAGTACTTC. Protein product: CASSSFIDEQYF. The full variable domain, completed using reference TRBV7-2 and TRBJ2-7, is GAGVSQSPSNKVTEKGKDVELRCDPISGHTALYWYRQSLGQGLEFLIYFQGNSAPDKSGLPSDRFSAERTGGSVSTLTIQRTQQEDSAVYLCASSSFIDEQYFGPGTRLTVT.

The V call is TRBV11-3, the J call TRBJ2-7, with 11 bases aligning to TRBD2. V lost 4 bases, J lost 0 bases, and 2 bases stayed unmatched. The CDR3 is made up of 15 amino acids. Germline V CDR1 and CDR2: SGHNT, YENEEA. The chain's CDR3 is CASSSGTSGSYEQYF. Here the CDR3 DNA reads TGTGCCAGCAGCTCCGGGACTAGCGGCTCCTACGAGCAGTACTTC.